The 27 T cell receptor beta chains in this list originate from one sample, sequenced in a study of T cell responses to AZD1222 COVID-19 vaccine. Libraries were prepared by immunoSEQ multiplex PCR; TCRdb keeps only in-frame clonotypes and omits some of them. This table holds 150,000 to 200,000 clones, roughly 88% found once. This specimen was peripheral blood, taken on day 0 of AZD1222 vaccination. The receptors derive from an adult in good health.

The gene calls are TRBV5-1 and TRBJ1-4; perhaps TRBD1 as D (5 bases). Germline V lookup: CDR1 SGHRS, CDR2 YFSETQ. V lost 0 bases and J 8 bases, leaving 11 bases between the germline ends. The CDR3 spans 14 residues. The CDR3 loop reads CASSLDQGYEKLFF. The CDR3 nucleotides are TGCGCCAGCAGCTTGGATCAGGGCTACGAAAAACTGTTTTTT.

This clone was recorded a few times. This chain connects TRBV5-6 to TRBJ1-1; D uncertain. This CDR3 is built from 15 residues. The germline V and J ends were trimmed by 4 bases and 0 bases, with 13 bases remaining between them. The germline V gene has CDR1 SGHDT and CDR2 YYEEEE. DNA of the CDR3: TGTGCCAGCAGCCTTCTCTTAACGGTGAACACTGAAGCTTTCTTT. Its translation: CASSLLLTVNTEAFF.

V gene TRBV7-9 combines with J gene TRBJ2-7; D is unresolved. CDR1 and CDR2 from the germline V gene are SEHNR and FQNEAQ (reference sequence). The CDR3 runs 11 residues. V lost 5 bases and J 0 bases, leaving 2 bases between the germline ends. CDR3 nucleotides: TGTGCCAGCAGCGTCTCCTACGAGCAGTACTTC. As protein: CASSVSYEQYF.

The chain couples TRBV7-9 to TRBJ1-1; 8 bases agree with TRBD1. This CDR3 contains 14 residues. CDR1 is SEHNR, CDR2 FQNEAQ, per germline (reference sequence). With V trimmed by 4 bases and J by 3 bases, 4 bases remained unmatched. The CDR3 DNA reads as TGTGCCAGCAGCTGGACGACAGGGGACACTGAAGCTTTCTTT. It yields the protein CASSWTTGDTEAFF. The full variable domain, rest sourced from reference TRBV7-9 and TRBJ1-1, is DTGVSQNPRHKITKRGQNVTFRCDPISEHNRLYWYRQTLGQGPEFLTYFQNEAQLEKSRLLSDRFSAERPKGSFSTLEIQRTEQGDSAMYLCASSWTTGDTEAFFGQGTRLTVV.

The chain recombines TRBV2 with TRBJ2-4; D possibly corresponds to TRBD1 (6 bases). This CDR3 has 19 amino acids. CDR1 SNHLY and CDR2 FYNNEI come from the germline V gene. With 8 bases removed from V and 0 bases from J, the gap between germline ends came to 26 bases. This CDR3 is CASPADAVQGHLAKNIQYF. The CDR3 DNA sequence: TGTGCCAGCCCCGCCGACGCTGTACAGGGACACCTAGCCAAAAACATTCAGTACTTC.

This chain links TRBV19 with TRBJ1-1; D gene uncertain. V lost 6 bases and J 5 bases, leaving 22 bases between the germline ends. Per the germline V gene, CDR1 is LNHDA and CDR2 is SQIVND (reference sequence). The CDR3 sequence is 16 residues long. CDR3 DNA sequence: TGTGCCAGTAGCCGCTATATGGAGAGGGATGGGACTGAAGCTTTCTTT. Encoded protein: CASSRYMERDGTEAFF.

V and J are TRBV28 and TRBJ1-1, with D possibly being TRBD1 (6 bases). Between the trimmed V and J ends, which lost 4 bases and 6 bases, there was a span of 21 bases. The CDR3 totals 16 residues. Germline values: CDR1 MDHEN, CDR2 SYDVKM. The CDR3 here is CASSWGRGDLRPEAFF. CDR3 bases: TGTGCCAGCAGTTGGGGCAGGGGCGACCTGAGGCCTGAAGCTTTCTTT.

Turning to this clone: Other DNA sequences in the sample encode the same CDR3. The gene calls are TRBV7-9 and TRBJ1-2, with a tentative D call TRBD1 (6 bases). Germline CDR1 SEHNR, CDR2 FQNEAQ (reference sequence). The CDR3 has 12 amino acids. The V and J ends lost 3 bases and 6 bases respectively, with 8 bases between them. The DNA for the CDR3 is TGTGCCAGCAGCTTCAACAGGGATGGCTACACCTTC. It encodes CASSFNRDGYTF. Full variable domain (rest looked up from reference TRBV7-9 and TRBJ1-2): DTGVSQNPRHKITKRGQNVTFRCDPISEHNRLYWYRQTLGQGPEFLTYFQNEAQLEKSRLLSDRFSAERPKGSFSTLEIQRTEQGDSAMYLCASSFNRDGYTFGSGTRLTVV.

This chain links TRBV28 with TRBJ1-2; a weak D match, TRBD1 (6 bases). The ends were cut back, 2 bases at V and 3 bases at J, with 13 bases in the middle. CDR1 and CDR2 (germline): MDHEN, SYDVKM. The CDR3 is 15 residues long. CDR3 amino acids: CASSLPQGEDYGYTF. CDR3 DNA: TGTGCCAGCAGTTTACCACAGGGAGAGGACTATGGCTACACCTTC.

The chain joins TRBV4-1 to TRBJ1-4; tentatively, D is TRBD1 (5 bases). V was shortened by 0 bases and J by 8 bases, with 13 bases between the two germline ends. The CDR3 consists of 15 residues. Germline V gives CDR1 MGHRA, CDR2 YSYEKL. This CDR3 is CASSQDPGEGEKLFF. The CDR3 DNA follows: TGCGCCAGCAGCCAAGATCCGGGGGAGGGGGAAAAACTGTTTTTT.

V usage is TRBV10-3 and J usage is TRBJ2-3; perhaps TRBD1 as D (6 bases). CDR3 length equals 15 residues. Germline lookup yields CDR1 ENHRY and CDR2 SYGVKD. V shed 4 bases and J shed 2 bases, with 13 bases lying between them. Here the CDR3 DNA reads TGTGCCATCAGTGGTGGTGGGGGCGCCACAGATACGCAGTATTTT. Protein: CAISGGGGATDTQYF.

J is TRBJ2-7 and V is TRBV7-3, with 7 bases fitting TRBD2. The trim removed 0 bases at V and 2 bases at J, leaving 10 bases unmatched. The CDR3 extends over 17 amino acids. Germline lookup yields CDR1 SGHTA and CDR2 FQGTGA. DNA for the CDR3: TGTGCCAGCAGCTTAACGGGTGTGGCTAGCGGAACCTACGAGCAGTACTTC. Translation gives CASSLTGVASGTYEQYF. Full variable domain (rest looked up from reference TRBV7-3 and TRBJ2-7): GAGVSQTPSNKVTEKGKYVELRCDPISGHTALYWYRQSLGQGPEFLIYFQGTGAADDSGLPNDRFFAVRPEGSVSTLKIQRTERGDSAVYLCASSLTGVASGTYEQYFGPGTRLTVT.

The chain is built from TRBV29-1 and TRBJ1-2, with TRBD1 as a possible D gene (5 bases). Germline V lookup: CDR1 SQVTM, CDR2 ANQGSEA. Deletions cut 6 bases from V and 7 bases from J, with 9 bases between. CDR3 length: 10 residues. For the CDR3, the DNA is TGCAGCGTGGGGGGATTTGGCTACACCTTC. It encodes CSVGGFGYTF.

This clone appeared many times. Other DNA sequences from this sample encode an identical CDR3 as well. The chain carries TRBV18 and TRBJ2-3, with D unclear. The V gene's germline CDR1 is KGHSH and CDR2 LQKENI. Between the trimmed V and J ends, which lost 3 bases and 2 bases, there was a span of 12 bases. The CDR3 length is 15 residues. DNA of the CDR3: TGTGCCAGCTCACCCCGTGAAGGGCTCACAGATACGCAGTATTTT. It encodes CASSPREGLTDTQYF.

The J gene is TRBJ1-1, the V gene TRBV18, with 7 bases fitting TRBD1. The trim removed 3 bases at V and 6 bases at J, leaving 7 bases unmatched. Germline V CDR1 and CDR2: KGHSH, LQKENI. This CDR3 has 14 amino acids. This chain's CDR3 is CASSPTTGTAEAFF. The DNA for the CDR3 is TGTGCCAGCTCACCTACGACAGGGACCGCTGAAGCTTTCTTT.

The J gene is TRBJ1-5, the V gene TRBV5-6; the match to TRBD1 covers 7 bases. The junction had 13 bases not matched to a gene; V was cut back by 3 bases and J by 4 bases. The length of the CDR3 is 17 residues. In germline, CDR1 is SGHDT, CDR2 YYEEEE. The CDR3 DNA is TGTGCCAGCAGCTCGGGACAGTCATACGGGGGGAATCAGCCCCAGCATTTT. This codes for CASSSGQSYGGNQPQHF.

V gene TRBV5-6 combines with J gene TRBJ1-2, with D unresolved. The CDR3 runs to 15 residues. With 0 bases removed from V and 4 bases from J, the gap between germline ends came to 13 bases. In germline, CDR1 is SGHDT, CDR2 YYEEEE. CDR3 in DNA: TGTGCCAGCAGCTTGGAAGGCCTTGGCGGCTATGGCTACACCTTC. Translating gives CASSLEGLGGYGYTF. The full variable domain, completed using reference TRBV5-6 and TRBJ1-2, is DAGVTQSPTHLIKTRGQQVTLRCSPKSGHDTVSWYQQALGQGPQFIFQYYEEEERQRGNFPDRFSGHQFPNYSSELNVNALLLGDSALYLCASSLEGLGGYGYTFGSGTRLTVV.

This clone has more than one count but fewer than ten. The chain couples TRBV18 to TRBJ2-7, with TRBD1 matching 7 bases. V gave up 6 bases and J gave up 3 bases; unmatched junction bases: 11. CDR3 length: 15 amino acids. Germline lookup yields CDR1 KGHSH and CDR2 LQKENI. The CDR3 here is CASSRTGGYGYEQYF. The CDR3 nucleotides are TGTGCCAGCTCGCGGACAGGAGGATATGGCTACGAGCAGTACTTC.

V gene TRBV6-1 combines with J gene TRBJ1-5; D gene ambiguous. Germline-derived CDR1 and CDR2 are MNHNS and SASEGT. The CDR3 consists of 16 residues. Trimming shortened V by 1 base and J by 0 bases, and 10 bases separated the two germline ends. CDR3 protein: CASSEVKGYSNQPQHF. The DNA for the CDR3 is TGTGCCAGCAGTGAAGTCAAGGGATATAGCAATCAGCCCCAGCATTTT.

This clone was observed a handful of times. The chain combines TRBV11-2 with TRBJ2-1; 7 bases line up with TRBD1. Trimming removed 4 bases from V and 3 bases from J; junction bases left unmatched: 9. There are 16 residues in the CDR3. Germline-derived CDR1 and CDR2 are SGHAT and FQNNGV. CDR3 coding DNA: TGTGCCAGCAGCTCGCCCGGGACAGACGTCTACAATGAGCAGTTCTTC. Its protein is CASSSPGTDVYNEQFF.

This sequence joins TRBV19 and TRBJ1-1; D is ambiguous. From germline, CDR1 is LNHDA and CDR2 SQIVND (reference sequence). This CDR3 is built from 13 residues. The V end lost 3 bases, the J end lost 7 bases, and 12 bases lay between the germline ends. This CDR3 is CASSIIRGREAFF. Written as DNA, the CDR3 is TGTGCCAGTAGTATTATTAGAGGACGTGAAGCTTTCTTT.

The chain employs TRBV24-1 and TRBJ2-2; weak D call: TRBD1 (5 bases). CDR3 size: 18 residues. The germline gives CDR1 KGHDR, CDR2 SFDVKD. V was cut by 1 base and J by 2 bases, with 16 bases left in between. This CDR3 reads CATSDFQGRFANTGELFF. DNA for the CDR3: TGTGCCACCAGTGATTTTCAGGGCAGGTTTGCAAACACCGGGGAGCTGTTTTTT.

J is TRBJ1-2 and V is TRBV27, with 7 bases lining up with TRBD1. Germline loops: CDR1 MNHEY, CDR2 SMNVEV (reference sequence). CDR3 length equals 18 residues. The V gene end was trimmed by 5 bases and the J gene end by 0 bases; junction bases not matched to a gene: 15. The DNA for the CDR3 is TGTGCCAGCAGTATGACAGGGTTGAGAGCTTCTTCTAACTATGGCTACACCTTC. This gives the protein CASSMTGLRASSNYGYTF.

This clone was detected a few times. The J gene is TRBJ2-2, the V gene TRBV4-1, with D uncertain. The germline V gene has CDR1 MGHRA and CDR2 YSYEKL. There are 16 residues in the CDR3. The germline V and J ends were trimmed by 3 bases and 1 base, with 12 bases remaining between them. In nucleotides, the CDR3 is TGCGCCAGCAGCCACCCCGCGGCGCAGAACACCGGGGAGCTGTTTTTT. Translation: CASSHPAAQNTGELFF.

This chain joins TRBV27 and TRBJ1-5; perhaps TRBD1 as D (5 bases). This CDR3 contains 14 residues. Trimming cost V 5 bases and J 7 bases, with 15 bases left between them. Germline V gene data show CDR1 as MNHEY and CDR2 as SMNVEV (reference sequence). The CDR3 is CASSPQGTGQPQHF. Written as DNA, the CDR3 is TGTGCCAGCAGTCCTCAGGGAACGGGGCAGCCCCAGCATTTT.

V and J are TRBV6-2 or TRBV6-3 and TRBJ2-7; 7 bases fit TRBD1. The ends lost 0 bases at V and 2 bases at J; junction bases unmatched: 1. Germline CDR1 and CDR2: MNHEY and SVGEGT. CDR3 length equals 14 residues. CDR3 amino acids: CASSYSTGPYEQYF. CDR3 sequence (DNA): TGTGCCAGCAGTTACTCGACAGGGCCCTACGAGCAGTACTTC.

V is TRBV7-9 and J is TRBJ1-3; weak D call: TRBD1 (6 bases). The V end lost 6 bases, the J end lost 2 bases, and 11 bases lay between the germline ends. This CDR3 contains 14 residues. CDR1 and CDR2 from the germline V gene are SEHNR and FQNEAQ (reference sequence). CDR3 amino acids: CASSPGQPGNTIYF. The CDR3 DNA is TGTGCCAGCAGTCCCGGACAGCCTGGAAACACCATATATTTT.